The 26 T cell receptor beta chains below were found in one sample sequenced in a study of regulatory T cells in long-lasting Graves disease. To make TCR beta libraries, researchers used iRepertoire HTBI primers and Arm-PCR of CDR3 regions. In TCRdb, the multiplex PCR reads were re-called with MiXCR into one record per CDR3 protein. Of about 540,000 distinct CDR3 sequences in the sample, less than 15% were seen once. Time point denoted: newly diagnosed GD, antithyroid drugs for less than 3 months. The TCR library was made from RNA that had been extracted from PBMCs in TRIzol. The same data also contributed to another study, on T cells in Graves' hyperthyroidism and ophthalmopathy.

This specimen consisted of peripheral blood mononuclear cells (PBMCs), obtained at new diagnosis, from a patient treated with antithyroid drugs. These receptors were collected from a man aged 25 to 45 with Graves disease.

This clonotype was observed many times. This chain links TRBV11-2 with TRBJ2-2; D not resolved. Trimming cost V 0 bases and J 7 bases, with 9 bases left between them. The CDR3 runs to 14 residues. Germline lookup yields CDR1 SGHAT and CDR2 FQNNGV. The CDR3 here is CASSLDRFGGELFF. The CDR3 region has the DNA TGTGCCAGCAGCTTAGATCGGTTCGGCGGGGAGCTGTTTTTT. The entire variable domain, with the rest obtained from reference TRBV11-2 and TRBJ2-2, is as follows: EAGVAQSPRYKIIEKRQSVAFWCNPISGHATLYWYQQILGQGPKLLIQFQNNGVVDDSQLPKDRFSAERLKGVDSTLKIQPAKLEDSAVYLCASSLDRFGGELFFGEGSRLTVL.

The chain employs TRBV12-3 or TRBV12-4 and TRBJ2-1, with D perhaps TRBD1 (6 bases). Trimming took off 6 bases at V and 0 bases at J, with 12 bases between the two ends. The CDR3 contains 15 residues. Here the CDR3 DNA reads TGTGCCAGCAGCCATACAGGGAGCTCCTACAATGAGCAGTTCTTC. It encodes CASSHTGSSYNEQFF.

This sequence joins TRBV20-1 and TRBJ2-1; the D is unclear. The J call may be in error: the DNA end matches TRBJ2-5 better. The CDR3 consists of 10 residues. Germline assignment: CDR1 DFQATT and CDR2 SNEGSKA (reference sequence). CDR3 coding DNA: TGCAGTGCTTTCCAAGAGACCCAGTACTTC. Its protein product is CSAFQETQYF.

This clonotype was counted ten times or more. The rearrangement joins TRBV12-5 to TRBJ2-1; 7 nucleotides line up with TRBD2. The V segment lost 0 bases and the J segment 9 bases; nucleotides outside the gene matches: 17. Looked up from germline, CDR1 is LGHNT and CDR2 is FRNRAP. CDR3 length: 18 residues. The CDR3 sequence: CASGLVPVAGLPPGEQFF. The CDR3 DNA is TGTGCTAGTGGTTTGGTCCCCGTAGCGGGCCTCCCACCTGGTGAGCAGTTCTTC.

The V gene is TRBV18, the J gene TRBJ2-7; 7 bases fit TRBD1. V dropped 3 bases and J dropped 3; count of bases not matched to a gene: 8. CDR3 length: 15 amino acids. Germline CDR1 reads KGHSH; CDR2 reads LQKENI. The CDR3 coding sequence is TGTGCCAGCTCACCTTCCGGGACAGTAAACTACGAGCAGTACTTC. This codes for CASSPSGTVNYEQYF.

Of note for this clonotype: Since a much larger clone is just one base distant, this may be a read error. The chain links TRBV2 to TRBJ2-3; D call uncertain. CDR1 is SNHLY and CDR2 is FYNNEI in the germline V gene. This CDR3 contains 12 residues. This CDR3 reads CASGLVLDTPYF. As DNA, the CDR3 is TGTGCCAGCGGGCTAGTGCTAGATACGCCGTATTTT. Drawing the rest from reference TRBV2 and TRBJ2-3, the complete variable domain is EPEVTQTPSHQVTQMGQEVILRCVPISNHLYFYWYRQILGQKVEFLVSFYNNEISEKSEIFDDQFSVERPDGSNFTLKIRSTKLEDSAMYFCASGLVLDTPYFGPGTRLTVL.

The chain carries TRBV18 and TRBJ2-7, with TRBD2 matching over 10 bases. This CDR3 spans 17 amino acids. Unmatched junction bases numbered 11, after V lost 2 bases and J lost 4 bases. Per germline, CDR1 KGHSH and CDR2 LQKENI. The CDR3 sequence is CASSPAPTRLAGYEQYF. The CDR3 nucleotides are TGTGCCAGCTCACCAGCGCCGACGCGACTAGCGGGTTACGAGCAGTACTTC.

This clonotype was picked up many times. This chain joins TRBV29-1 and TRBJ2-1, with D possibly TRBD1 on 5 matching bases. Germline lookup yields CDR1 SQVTM and CDR2 ANQGSEA. Trimming stripped 4 bases from V and 0 bases from J, with 19 bases between. CDR3 length equals 17 residues. In DNA form, the CDR3 reads TGCAGCGTTGCCGGGCAGGGCGGATTGAGCTCCTACAATGAGCAGTTCTTC. Residues: CSVAGQGGLSSYNEQFF.

This clonotype was observed many times. The chain has TRBV11-2 and TRBJ1-3; unclear D gene. V was cut by 5 bases and J by 0 bases, with 8 bases left in between. This CDR3 has 14 amino acids. Germline V gene data show CDR1 as SGHAT and CDR2 as FQNNGV. CDR3 protein: CASSPHNSGNTIYF. The CDR3 bases are TGTGCCAGCAGCCCACACAACTCTGGAAACACCATATATTTT. The full variable domain, completed using reference TRBV11-2 and TRBJ1-3, is EAGVAQSPRYKIIEKRQSVAFWCNPISGHATLYWYQQILGQGPKLLIQFQNNGVVDDSQLPKDRFSAERLKGVDSTLKIQPAKLEDSAVYLCASSPHNSGNTIYFGEGSWLTVV.

Details on this clonotype: Just one base apart from a much larger clone, this may be a read error. The gene calls are TRBV14 and TRBJ2-2; 7 positions match TRBD1. Germline V lookup: CDR1 SGHDN, CDR2 FVKESK. The CDR3 consists of 13 residues. DNA for the CDR3: TGTGCCAACAGCCGACAGGGCACCGGGGAGCTGTTTTTT. Translating gives CANSRQGTGELFF.

There are many counts of this clonotype. The chain combines TRBV6-1 with TRBJ2-7; TRBD2 aligns across 8 bases. V shed 6 bases and J 0 bases; nucleotides not matched to a gene: 4. The CDR3 covers 14 residues. The germline gives CDR1 MNHNS, CDR2 SASEGT. The CDR3 nucleotides are TGTGCCAGCAGCGGGAGGGGAAGCTCCTACGAGCAGTACTTC. Translation: CASSGRGSSYEQYF.

This clonotype was found many times. This chain joins TRBV7-9 and TRBJ1-4, with D perhaps TRBD1 (5 bases). Germline CDR1 is SEHNR and CDR2 is FQNEAQ (reference sequence). Trimming shortened V by 1 base and J by 8 bases, and 11 bases separated the two germline ends. The CDR3 has 14 residues. The CDR3 region is CASSLVGWDEKLFF. CDR3 nucleotides: TGTGCCAGCAGCTTAGTAGGGTGGGACGAAAAACTGTTTTTT.

Only a few counts were recorded for this clonotype. V is TRBV20-1 and J is TRBJ2-7, with D possibly TRBD1 on 7 matching bases. The CDR3 runs 11 residues. V was trimmed by 4 bases and J by 4 bases, leaving 8 bases between them. Germline V CDR1 and CDR2: DFQATT, SNEGSKA (reference sequence). DNA of the CDR3: TGCAGTGCTACAGGGGGGTACGAGCAGTACTTC. It encodes CSATGGYEQYF.

This clonotype was recorded a few times. The CDR3 here is CASSLVGGMGYNEQFF. The CDR3 DNA reads TGTGCCAGCAGCTTAGTGGGGGGGATGGGATACAATGAGCAGTTCTTC. This chain links TRBV7-2 with TRBJ2-1, with 7 bases fitting TRBD2. CDR3 size: 16 residues. The ends lost 1 base at V and 4 bases at J; junction bases unmatched: 7. Germline-derived CDR1 and CDR2 are SGHTA and FQGNSA.

Many counts were recorded for this clonotype. The rearrangement joins TRBV20-1 to TRBJ2-1, with D perhaps matching TRBD2 (6 bases). CDR1 is DFQATT and CDR2 is SNEGSKA in the germline V gene (reference sequence). Trimming took off 6 bases at V and 9 bases at J, with 21 bases between the two ends. The CDR3 sequence is 14 residues long. The CDR3 sequence is CSAPNEEGHGEQFF. CDR3 DNA: TGCAGTGCCCCTAACGAGGAGGGCCACGGTGAGCAGTTCTTC.

This sequence joins TRBV19 and TRBJ2-7; D perhaps matches TRBD2 (11 bases). This CDR3 is built from 17 residues. V was cut by 4 bases and J by 2 bases, with 21 bases left in between. Germline V gene lookup returns CDR1 LNHDA and CDR2 SQIVND (reference sequence). CDR3 sequence: CASSTGQGTSGPYEQYF. CDR3 coding DNA: TGTGCCAGTAGTACGGGACAGGGGACTAGCGGCCCCTACGAGCAGTACTTC.

In its sample, this clonotype was seen a few times. The J gene is TRBJ2-3, the V gene TRBV20-1, with TRBD2 identical over 9 bases. The CDR3 sequence is 17 residues long. Germline CDR1 DFQATT, CDR2 SNEGSKA (reference sequence). V shed 3 bases and J 6 bases; nucleotides not matched to a gene: 16. The CDR3 nucleotides are TGCAGTGCTAGTAGTACTAGCGGGCTCCATCTTTTTGATACGCAGTATTTT. Its protein is CSASSTSGLHLFDTQYF.

A word on this clonotype: This may stem from a read error, because a much larger clone lies one nucleotide away. The V gene is TRBV20-1, the J gene TRBJ2-3; 10 nucleotides match TRBD1. Judging by the DNA end, TRBJ2-7 fits better; the J call may be wrong. Germline V gene data show CDR1 as DFQATT and CDR2 as SNEGSKA (reference sequence). The CDR3 sequence is 15 residues long. The DNA for the CDR3 is TGCAGTACTAGCCGACAGGGGGCGGGGGCCTACGAGCAGTACTTC. It codes for CSTSRQGAGAYEQYF.

This clonotype was detected ten times or more. The chain links TRBV15 to TRBJ2-1, with D possibly matching TRBD2 (6 bases). The CDR3 covers 16 residues. V lost 8 bases to trimming and J lost 2 bases, with 19 bases between them. Germline CDR1 is LNHNV and CDR2 is YYDKDF (reference sequence). CDR3 coding DNA: TGTGCCACCGCGAGGGGCCCCGGGAGCACCTACAATGAGCAGTTCTTC. It specifies CATARGPGSTYNEQFF. The full variable domain, rest sourced from reference TRBV15 and TRBJ2-1, is DAMVIQNPRYQVTQFGKPVTLSCSQTLNHNVMYWYQQKSSQAPKLLFHYYDKDFNNEADTPDNFQSRRPNTSFCFLDIRSPGLGDTAMYLCATARGPGSTYNEQFFGPGTRLTVL.

Concerning this clonotype: A read error is possible here, since a much larger clone lies one base away. V gene TRBV2 combines with J gene TRBJ1-5; the D is unclear. Germline V gene sequence: CDR1 SNHLY, CDR2 FYNNEI. The CDR3 length is 16 residues. V lost 4 bases and J 0 bases, leaving 13 bases between the germline ends. The CDR3 coding sequence is TGTGCCAGCAGTGGAGGGATTAGCCATAGCAATCAGCCCCAGCATTTT. Translating it yields CASSGGISHSNQPQHF. The full variable domain, rest sourced from reference TRBV2 and TRBJ1-5, is EPEVTQTPSHQVTQMGQEVILRCVPISNHLYFYWYRQILGQKVEFLVSFYNNEISEKSEIFDDQFSVERPDGSNFTLKIRSTKLEDSAMYFCASSGGISHSNQPQHFGDGTRLSIL.

There are many counts of this clonotype. This chain joins TRBV12-5 and TRBJ2-1; D is undetermined. Germline V CDR1 and CDR2: LGHNT, FRNRAP. The CDR3 is made up of 12 amino acids. The ends were cut back, 6 bases at V and 3 bases at J, with 6 bases in the middle. The DNA of the CDR3 is TGTGCTAGTGGCTGGGACTACAATGAGCAGTTCTTC. It codes for CASGWDYNEQFF.

The chain couples TRBV6-2 or TRBV6-3 to TRBJ1-2; 7 bases agree with TRBD1. CDR1 MNHEY and CDR2 SVGEGT come from the germline V gene. With V trimmed by 6 bases and J by 9 bases, 10 bases remained unmatched. The CDR3 consists of 13 residues. As DNA, the CDR3 is TGTGCCAGCAGGGCCGACAGGGCCGGTCGCTACACCTTC. Its translation: CASRADRAGRYTF.

V usage is TRBV18 and J usage is TRBJ2-1; no clear D gene. The CDR3 has 14 amino acids. Germline CDR1 and CDR2: KGHSH and LQKENI. V was pared by 2 bases and J by 7 bases, with 12 bases between. The CDR3 protein is CASSPGQVNNEQFF. As DNA, the CDR3 is TGTGCCAGCTCACCAGGGCAGGTTAATAATGAGCAGTTCTTC.

Only one count was recorded for this clonotype. The V gene is TRBV28, the J gene TRBJ1-1; no clear D gene. CDR1 MDHEN and CDR2 SYDVKM come from the germline V gene. With 5 bases removed from V and 4 bases from J, the gap between germline ends came to 8 bases. The CDR3 has 12 amino acids. The CDR3 DNA is TGTGCCAGCAGTCCGAGGTTCACTGAAGCTTTCTTT. The encoded protein is CASSPRFTEAFF.

This clonotype came up many times. The chain uses TRBV5-1 and TRBJ2-2, with D tentatively TRBD2 (5 bases). The CDR3 has 14 residues. V was cut by 4 bases and J by 2 bases, with 9 bases left in between. Germline V gene lookup returns CDR1 SGHRS and CDR2 YFSETQ. The CDR3 DNA sequence: TGCGCCAGCAGCCGAGGACTCAACACCGGGGAGCTGTTTTTT. Protein: CASSRGLNTGELFF.

The V and J genes are TRBV2 and TRBJ2-7; TRBD2 matches at 11 bases. Trimming took 5 bases from V and 7 from J; bases not matched to a gene: 10. Germline V gene sequence: CDR1 SNHLY, CDR2 FYNNEI. The CDR3 is 15 amino acids. The CDR3 sequence is CASSTTSGSRNEQYF. CDR3 sequence (DNA): TGTGCCAGCAGTACAACTAGCGGGAGTCGGAATGAGCAGTACTTC.